The 11 T cell receptor beta chains given below trace back to one sample, sequenced in a study of blood T cell repertoires in COVID-19. Here immunoSEQ multiplex PCR was the method, and the copy in TCRdb shows in-frame clones only, minus some. The repertoire has about 220,000 clones, about 83% of them found once; the top ten carry 6.8%. Sequences were obtained from PBMCs or T cells enriched from blood (not recorded which). Source of these receptors: a woman aged 40 to 50 who had recovered from COVID-19.

This clone has a single count. This chain connects TRBV7-2 to TRBJ2-2; tentative D call: TRBD1 (6 bases). From germline, CDR1 is SGHTA and CDR2 FQGNSA. CDR3 length: 15 residues. Deletions cut 1 base from V and 6 bases from J, with 12 bases between. CDR3: CASSLVQGVSGELFF. DNA of the CDR3: TGTGCCAGCAGCTTAGTACAGGGAGTATCCGGGGAGCTGTTTTTT.

The chain joins TRBV5-8 to TRBJ2-1; TRBD2 matches 9 bases. Germline assignment: CDR1 SGHTS and CDR2 YDEGEE. The CDR3 is 15 residues long. Losses at the gene ends were 4 bases for V and 7 bases for J; bases not matched to a gene: 9. The CDR3 protein is CASSPGTSPGNEQFF. The CDR3, as DNA: TGTGCCAGCAGCCCCGGGACTAGCCCCGGGAATGAGCAGTTCTTC.

The J gene is TRBJ2-2, the V gene TRBV27; a possible D gene is TRBD1 (6 bases). Per germline, CDR1 MNHEY and CDR2 SMNVEV (reference sequence). Trimming left V 5 bases short and J 2 bases short, with 12 bases between. The CDR3 sequence is 15 residues long. The CDR3 bases are TGTGCCAGCAGTCCCAGGGGCCAAAACACCGGGGAGCTGTTTTTT. Translating it yields CASSPRGQNTGELFF.

The count of this clone is one. This chain uses TRBV9 with TRBJ1-1; no reliable D call. Trimming left V 0 bases short and J 0 bases short, with 6 bases between. Germline V gene lookup returns CDR1 SGDLS and CDR2 YYNGEE. This CDR3 has 14 residues. CDR3 nucleotide sequence: TGTGCCAGCAGCGTAGCCGCGCTGAACACTGAAGCTTTCTTT. Amino acids: CASSVAALNTEAFF.

This clone was detected a few times. The chain links TRBV19 to TRBJ1-5; TRBD1 is a possible D gene (5 bases). The ends were cut back, 6 bases at V and 3 bases at J, with 15 bases in the middle. From germline, CDR1 is LNHDA and CDR2 SQIVND (reference sequence). This CDR3 contains 15 residues. The CDR3 loop reads CASRVVDSSNQPQHF. CDR3 DNA: TGTGCCAGTAGAGTAGTAGACAGCTCCAATCAGCCCCAGCATTTT.

The J gene is TRBJ2-1, the V gene TRBV11-1; 10 bases map to TRBD2. Trimming cost V 5 bases and J 3 bases; bases outside gene matches: 4. There are 15 residues in the CDR3. The germline V gene encodes CDR1 SGHAT and CDR2 FQDESV (reference sequence). Written as DNA, the CDR3 is TGTGCCAGCAGCCCTAGCGGGAGAGGCTACAATGAGCAGTTCTTC. This gives the protein CASSPSGRGYNEQFF.

V usage is TRBV28 and J usage is TRBJ2-1; the match to TRBD2 covers 11 bases. V trimming: 8 bases; J trimming: 9 bases; junction bases outside the gene matches: 15. Germline V lookup: CDR1 MDHEN, CDR2 SYDVKM. The CDR3 is 16 residues long. CDR3: CASLSPGTSGWAEQFF. The CDR3 coding sequence is TGTGCCAGCCTTTCCCCCGGGACTAGCGGCTGGGCTGAGCAGTTCTTC.

The chain links TRBV7-2 to TRBJ2-7, with TRBD1 as a possible D gene (5 bases). There are 13 residues in the CDR3. With 1 base removed from V and 3 bases from J, the gap between germline ends came to 7 bases. CDR1 and CDR2 (germline): SGHTA, FQGNSA. The CDR3 nucleotides are TGTGCCAGCAGCTTAGGCAGGGACTACGAGCAGTACGTC. This codes for CASSLGRDYEQYV.

The chain links TRBV5-1 to TRBJ1-1, with D hard to call. The CDR3 totals 12 residues. CDR1 is SGHRS and CDR2 is YFSETQ in the germline V gene. The ends were cut back, 2 bases at V and 3 bases at J, with 5 bases in the middle. CDR3 DNA: TGCGCCAGCAGCTTCCAGGACACTGAAGCTTTCTTT. This gives the protein CASSFQDTEAFF. Supplemented by reference TRBV5-1 and TRBJ1-1, the full variable domain reads KAGVTQTPRYLIKTRGQQVTLSCSPISGHRSVSWYQQTPGQGLQFLFEYFSETQRNKGNFPGRFSGRQFSNSRSEMNVSTLELGDSALYLCASSFQDTEAFFGQGTRLTVV.

This sequence joins TRBV6-5 and TRBJ2-7; the match to TRBD1 covers 7 bases. With V trimmed by 6 bases and J by 4 bases, 9 bases remained unmatched. The germline V gene encodes CDR1 MNHEY and CDR2 SVGAGI. CDR3 length equals 14 residues. In DNA form, the CDR3 reads TGTGCCAGCAGGAAGGACAGGTATACGTACGAGCAGTACTTC. Its protein product is CASRKDRYTYEQYF.

The chain is built from TRBV10-3 and TRBJ2-1, with a tentative D call TRBD1 (6 bases). V was trimmed by 10 bases and J by 2 bases, leaving 15 bases between them. The CDR3 runs to 14 residues. The V gene's germline CDR1 is ENHRY and CDR2 SYGVKD. CDR3 protein: CATRDNDPYNEQFF. The CDR3, as DNA: TGTGCCACCCGGGACAACGACCCCTACAATGAGCAGTTCTTC.